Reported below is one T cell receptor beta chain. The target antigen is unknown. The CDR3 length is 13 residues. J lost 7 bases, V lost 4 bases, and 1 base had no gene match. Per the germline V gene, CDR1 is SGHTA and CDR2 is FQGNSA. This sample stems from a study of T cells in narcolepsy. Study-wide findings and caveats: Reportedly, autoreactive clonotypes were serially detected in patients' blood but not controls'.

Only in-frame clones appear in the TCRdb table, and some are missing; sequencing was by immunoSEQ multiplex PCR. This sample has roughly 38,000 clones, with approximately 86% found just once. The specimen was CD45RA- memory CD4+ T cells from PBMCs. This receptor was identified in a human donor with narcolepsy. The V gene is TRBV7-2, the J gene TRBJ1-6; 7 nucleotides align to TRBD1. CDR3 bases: TGTGCCAGCAGCTGGGGACAGAATTCACCCCTCCACTTT. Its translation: CASSWGQNSPLHF.